This T cell receptor (beta chain) was found in a study of blood T cell repertoires in COVID-19. Study-level background: The origin of the acute and convalescent COVID-19 samples was the United States, Italy and Spain. Sample material is recorded as cDNA or gDNA derived from T cells, B-cell-depleted T cells, or PBMCs.

This clone appeared a few times. Using immunoSEQ multiplex PCR, the repertoire was profiled, and TCRdb retains in-frame clones only, with some absent. Here the sample spans fewer than 400,000 clones, nearly 90% being singletons. The CDR3 contains 14 residues. Deletions cut 7 bases from V and 6 bases from J, with 16 bases between. Germline V CDR1 and CDR2: MNHEY, SVGAGI. V usage is TRBV6-5 and J usage is TRBJ1-5; TRBD1 is a possible D gene (5 bases). This TCR came from a woman in her 30s with COVID-19, enrolled during active disease. The source material was peripheral blood. The CDR3 region is CASILGGKPQPQHF. For the CDR3, the DNA is TGTGCCAGCATCCTCGGGGGGAAACCTCAGCCCCAGCATTTT.